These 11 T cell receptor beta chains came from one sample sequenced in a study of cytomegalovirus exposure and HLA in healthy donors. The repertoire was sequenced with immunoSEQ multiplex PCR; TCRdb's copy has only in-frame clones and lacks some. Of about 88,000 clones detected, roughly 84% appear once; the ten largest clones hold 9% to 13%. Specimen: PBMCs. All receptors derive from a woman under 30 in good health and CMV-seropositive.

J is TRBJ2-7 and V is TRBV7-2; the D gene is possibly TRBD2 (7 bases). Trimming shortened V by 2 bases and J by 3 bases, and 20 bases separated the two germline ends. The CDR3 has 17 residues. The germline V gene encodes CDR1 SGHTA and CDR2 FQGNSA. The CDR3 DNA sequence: TGTGCCAGCAGCTTACAAGATACTGGGGGGGGCCTCTACGAGCAGTACTTC. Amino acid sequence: CASSLQDTGGGLYEQYF.

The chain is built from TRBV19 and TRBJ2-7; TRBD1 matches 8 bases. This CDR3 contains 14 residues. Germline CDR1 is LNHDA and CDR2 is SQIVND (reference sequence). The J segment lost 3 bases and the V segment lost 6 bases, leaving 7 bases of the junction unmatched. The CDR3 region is CASSPRTGSYEQYF. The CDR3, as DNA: TGTGCCAGTAGCCCGAGGACAGGGAGCTACGAGCAGTACTTC.

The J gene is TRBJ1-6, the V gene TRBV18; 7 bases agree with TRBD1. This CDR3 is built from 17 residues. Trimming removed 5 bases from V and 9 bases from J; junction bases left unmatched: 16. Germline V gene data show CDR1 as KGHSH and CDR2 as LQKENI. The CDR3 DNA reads TGTGCCAGCTCATTTTCCGGGACAGTATTATCGAGTTCACCCCTCCACTTT. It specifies CASSFSGTVLSSSPLHF.

The CDR3 spells CASSPSPTSTDTQYF. In DNA, the CDR3 is TGTGCCAGCAGCCCTAGTCCTACTAGCACAGATACGCAGTATTTT. This chain connects TRBV7-7 to TRBJ2-3; D not certain. The length of the CDR3 is 15 residues. The ends were cut back, 5 bases at V and 0 bases at J, with 12 bases in the middle. Germline V gene sequence: CDR1 SSHAT, CDR2 FNYEAQ (reference sequence).

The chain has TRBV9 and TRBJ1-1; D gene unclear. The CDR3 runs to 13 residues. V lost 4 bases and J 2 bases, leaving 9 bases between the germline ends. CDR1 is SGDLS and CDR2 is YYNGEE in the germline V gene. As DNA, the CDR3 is TGTGCCAGCAGCTACAACACCAACACTGAAGCTTTCTTT. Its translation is CASSYNTNTEAFF.

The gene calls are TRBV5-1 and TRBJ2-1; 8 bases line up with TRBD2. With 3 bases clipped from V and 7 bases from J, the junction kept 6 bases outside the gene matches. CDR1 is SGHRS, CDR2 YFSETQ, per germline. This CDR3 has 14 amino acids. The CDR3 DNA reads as TGCGCCAGCAGCTCGGGGGGGCCGAGAAATGAGCAGTTCTTC. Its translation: CASSSGGPRNEQFF.

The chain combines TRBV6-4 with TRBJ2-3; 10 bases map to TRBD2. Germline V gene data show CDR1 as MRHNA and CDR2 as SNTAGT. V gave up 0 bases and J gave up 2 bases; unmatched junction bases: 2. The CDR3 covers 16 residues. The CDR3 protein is CASSDSSGGATDTQYF. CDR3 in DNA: TGTGCCAGCAGTGACTCGAGCGGGGGGGCCACAGATACGCAGTATTTT.

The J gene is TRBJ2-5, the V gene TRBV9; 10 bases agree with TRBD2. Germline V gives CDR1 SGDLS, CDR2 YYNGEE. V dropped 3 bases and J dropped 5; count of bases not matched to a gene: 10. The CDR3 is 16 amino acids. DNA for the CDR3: TGTGCCAGCAGCGCCCCTAGCGGGGGTCTCGCCGAGACCCAGTACTTC. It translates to CASSAPSGGLAETQYF.

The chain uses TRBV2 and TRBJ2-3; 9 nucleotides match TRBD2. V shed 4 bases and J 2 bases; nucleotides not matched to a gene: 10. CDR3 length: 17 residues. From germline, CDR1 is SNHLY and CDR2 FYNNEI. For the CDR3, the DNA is TGTGCCAGCAGTGTGACCTTAGCGGGGGCCAACACAGATACGCAGTATTTT. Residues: CASSVTLAGANTDTQYF. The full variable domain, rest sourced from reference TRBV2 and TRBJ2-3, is EPEVTQTPSHQVTQMGQEVILRCVPISNHLYFYWYRQILGQKVEFLVSFYNNEISEKSEIFDDQFSVERPDGSNFTLKIRSTKLEDSAMYFCASSVTLAGANTDTQYFGPGTRLTVL.

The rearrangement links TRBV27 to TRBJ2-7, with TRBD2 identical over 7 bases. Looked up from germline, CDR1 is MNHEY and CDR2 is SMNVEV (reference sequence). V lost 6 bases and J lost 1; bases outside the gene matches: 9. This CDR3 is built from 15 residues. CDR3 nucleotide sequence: TGTGCCAGCAGCCGTAAACCGGGAGGTTCCTACGAGCAGTACTTC. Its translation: CASSRKPGGSYEQYF.

The CDR3, as DNA: TGTGCCATCAGTGATGGGGGACTCGAACTAGAGACCCAGTACTTC. Protein sequence: CAISDGGLELETQYF. This rearrangement joins TRBV10-3 to TRBJ2-5; D is perhaps TRBD2 (6 bases). Germline V gives CDR1 ENHRY, CDR2 SYGVKD. The CDR3 has 15 residues. V was trimmed by 3 bases and J by 4 bases, leaving 15 bases between them.